These T cell receptor beta chains were read from a single sample in a study of T cell repertoires in cytomegalovirus infection. These receptors have no known antigen. In TCRdb, the reads were re-called with MiXCR into one record per CDR3 protein. The sample lists 700,000 to 900,000 distinct CDR3 sequences; 25% to 35% were seen once. The specimen comprised cultured CD8+ T cells from PBMCs, sampled from culture after CMV antigen stimulation. The receptors were sampled from a human donor in good health (CMV status not recorded). Some clones in this sample may be carry-over from other donors' samples. The CDR3 runs from the conserved cysteine through the conserved F or W. Fields, in order: clone size, J gene, V gene, D gene, CDR3 DNA, CDR3 protein. A D gene is named only where the DNA matches it firmly. For some rows the clone size is stated as once, few or many, or as a class when expanded; others skip it.

size: NA
J: TRBJ2-1
V: TRBV6-1
D: NA
DNA: TGTGCCAGCAGTTACCGGTGGAGCTCCTACAATGAGCAGTTCTTC
CDR3: CASSYRWSSYNEQFF

size: NA
J: TRBJ2-7
V: TRBV5-1
D: NA
DNA: TGCGCCAGCAGCTTAAACGGGCCCTGGGCTCTTCACGAGCAGTACTTC
CDR3: CASSLNGPWALHEQYF

size: many
J: TRBJ2-1
V: TRBV7-3
D: NA
DNA: TGTGCCAGCAGCTTAGATAACCACCCCTTGAATGAGCAGTTCTTC
CDR3: CASSLDNHPLNEQFF

size: few
J: TRBJ1-1
V: TRBV7-6
D: NA
DNA: TGTGCCAGCAGCCTCCAGCTGAATTACGTGGATGAAGCTTTCTTT
CDR3: CASSLQLNYVDEAFF

size: few
J: TRBJ2-6
V: TRBV7-9
D: NA
DNA: TGTGCCAGCAGCTCCCCGGGACATTCGGGGGCCAACGTCCTGACTTTC
CDR3: CASSSPGHSGANVLTF

size: few
J: TRBJ2-1
V: TRBV10-2
D: TRBD2
DNA: TGCGCCAGCAGTGAGGGTTTAGCGGGGGGCCTCACAAGCTCCTACAATGAGCAGTTCTTC
CDR3: CASSEGLAGGLTSSYNEQFF

size: once
J: TRBJ2-3
V: TRBV2
D: TRBD1
DNA: TGTGCCAGCAGTGAAGTAGAACTCGGGACAGACACAGATACGCAGTATTTT
CDR3: CASSEVELGTDTDTQYF

size: many
J: TRBJ1-3
V: TRBV11-2
D: NA
DNA: TGTGCCAGCAGCTTAGGACGCGGGGCTTATCATGGAAACACCATATATTTT
CDR3: CASSLGRGAYHGNTIYF

size: few
J: TRBJ1-5
V: TRBV2
D: NA
DNA: TGTGCCAGCAGTGAAGCGGCAGGGAGCAATCAGCCCCAGCATTTT
CDR3: CASSEAAGSNQPQHF

size: NA
J: TRBJ2-1
V: TRBV7-9
D: NA
DNA: TGTGCCAGCAGCTTACCGGCGGGGGCTTACTACTACAATGAGCAGTTCTTC
CDR3: CASSLPAGAYYYNEQFF

size: NA
J: TRBJ2-7
V: TRBV7-9
D: NA
DNA: TGTGCCAGCTCCAAAAGGGACTACGAGCAGTACTTC
CDR3: CASSKRDYEQYF

size: many
J: TRBJ2-2
V: TRBV7-6
D: NA
DNA: TGTGCCAGCAGCTACGGGGCCGTAACCGGGGAGCTGTTTTTT
CDR3: CASSYGAVTGELFF

size: few
J: TRBJ2-5
V: TRBV7-9
D: TRBD1
DNA: TGTGCCAGCAGCTTTAACAGGGGGGTCCAAGAGACCCAGTACTTC
CDR3: CASSFNRGVQETQYF

size: NA
J: TRBJ2-3
V: TRBV6-2/TRBV6-3
D: TRBD2
DNA: TGTGCCAGCAGTATCATCGGGGGGGGGGAAGATACGCAGTATTTT
CDR3: CASSIIGGGEDTQYF

size: NA
J: TRBJ2-1
V: TRBV7-8
D: NA
DNA: TGTGCCAGCAGCTTAGCTTTGGGAACAGCCTACAATGAGCAGTTCTTC
CDR3: CASSLALGTAYNEQFF

size: NA
J: TRBJ2-5
V: TRBV6-5
D: TRBD1
DNA: TGTGCCAGCAGATCGGACAGGCAAGAGACCCAGTACTTC
CDR3: CASRSDRQETQYF

size: NA
J: TRBJ2-5
V: TRBV19
D: NA
DNA: TGTGCCAGTAGTATACTTCCTAGTCAAGAGACCCAGTACTTC
CDR3: CASSILPSQETQYF

size: NA
J: TRBJ1-1
V: TRBV27
D: NA
DNA: TGTGCCAGCAGTTTAAGGGGGTTCACTGAAGCTTTCTTT
CDR3: CASSLRGFTEAFF

size: NA
J: TRBJ2-5
V: TRBV6-2/TRBV6-3
D: NA
DNA: TGTGCCAGCGCGTTGACTTTGGGGGTTCAAGAGACCCAGTACTTC
CDR3: CASALTLGVQETQYF

size: NA
J: TRBJ2-7
V: TRBV27
D: TRBD2
DNA: TGTGCCAGCATGCGTCCCGGGACTAGCGGGGGTAGCGAGCAGTACTTC
CDR3: CASMRPGTSGGSEQYF

size: NA
J: TRBJ1-4
V: TRBV6-6
D: TRBD1
DNA: TGTGCCAGCAGTTTCCTCACAGGGGGTAATGAAAAACTGTTTTTT
CDR3: CASSFLTGGNEKLFF

size: NA
J: TRBJ1-2
V: TRBV20-1
D: NA
DNA: TGCAGTGCTAGGCTTCCCGGGGGCGCGGGGAATTATGGCTACACCTTC
CDR3: CSARLPGGAGNYGYTF

size: few
J: TRBJ2-5
V: TRBV12-3/TRBV12-4
D: TRBD1
DNA: TGTGCCAGCAGTTATGTGGGGACAGGGCAAGAGACCCAGTACTTC
CDR3: CASSYVGTGQETQYF

size: NA
J: TRBJ2-1
V: TRBV7-8
D: TRBD2
DNA: TGTGCCAGCAGCTTTACCGGGGGGATTAGCTCCTACAATGAGCAGTTCTTC
CDR3: CASSFTGGISSYNEQFF

size: NA
J: TRBJ2-1
V: TRBV6-2/TRBV6-3
D: TRBD1
DNA: TGTGCCAGCAGTCCCAGGGGGATTTACAATGAGCAGTTCTTC
CDR3: CASSPRGIYNEQFF

size: NA
J: TRBJ2-1
V: TRBV7-9
D: TRBD2
DNA: TGTGCCAGCAGCTTAGCGCGGCTAGCGGATTACAATGAGCAGTTCTTC
CDR3: CASSLARLADYNEQFF

size: NA
J: TRBJ2-5
V: TRBV7-3
D: NA
DNA: TGTGCCAGCAGCTTAACGCCCTATCAAGAGACCCAGTACTTC
CDR3: CASSLTPYQETQYF